This T cell receptor (beta chain) was observed in a study of early T cells in non-severe SARS-CoV-2 infection. Study details: Unsorted whole blood bulk RNA was sequenced, with unpaired chains. Study outcomes and limitations: VDJdb matching favored anti-spike CD8 responses, missing private and CD4 specificities.

This clonotype was seen more than once but under ten times. What it recognizes is unknown. Each single cDNA molecule received a unique molecular identifier. TCRdb re-called the 5' RACE reads with MiXCR, one entry per CDR3 protein. The repertoire has about 77,000 distinct CDR3 sequences, about a sixth of them found once; the top ten carry approximately 2.9%. The V and J ends lost 5 bases and 2 bases respectively, with 10 bases between them. CDR3 length: 12 residues. CDR1 and CDR2 from the germline V gene are SQVTM and ANQGSEA. The receptor was isolated from an adult who was a healthcare worker with PCR-confirmed SARS-CoV-2 infection or an uninfected control (not recorded which). The sequencing sample was made of whole blood. The chain links TRBV29-1 to TRBJ2-7, with D unclear. CDR3 coding DNA: TGCAGCGTTTCGCGGCCACCCTACGAGCAGTACTTC. Translated, it gives CSVSRPPYEQYF.